Listed here are 19 T cell receptor beta chains from one sample, sequenced in a study of beta chain features in type 1 diabetes. Their recognized antigens are unknown. Study findings and constraints: Shorter TCRB CDR3s, moderately but significantly so, were found in Type 1 diabetes patients in all four CD4+ subsets.

The sequenced template was cDNA made from the entire isolated RNA. The protocol was immunoSEQ multiplex PCR, while the TCRdb copy is restricted to in-frame clones and leaves out a portion. The table shows a few hundred thousand clones, with approximately 15% occurring only once. Material for sequencing was naive CD4+ T cells from blood. These receptors originate from a woman between 18 and 30 years old with type 1 diabetes.

This clone was seen a handful of times. CDR3 sequence: CASSLSTNTEAFF. CDR3 nucleotide sequence: TGTGCCAGCAGCTTATCTACGAACACTGAAGCTTTCTTT. The rearrangement joins TRBV5-6 to TRBJ1-1; no definite D call. Germline V gene lookup returns CDR1 SGHDT and CDR2 YYEEEE. Trimming took off 2 bases at V and 1 base at J, with 6 bases between the two ends. The CDR3 is 13 amino acids.

This clone turned up a few times. This sequence joins TRBV6-5 and TRBJ2-5; the D gene is possibly TRBD2 (6 bases). Trimming cost V 2 bases and J 0 bases, with 10 bases left between them. Per germline, CDR1 MNHEY and CDR2 SVGAGI. There are 15 residues in the CDR3. The CDR3 nucleotides are TGTGCCAGCAGTTACGGCGGGATCTACCAAGAGACCCAGTACTTC. This sequence encodes CASSYGGIYQETQYF.

Only a few counts were recorded for this clone. The rearrangement joins TRBV5-1 to TRBJ1-4; 10 positions agree with TRBD1. This CDR3 comprises 15 residues. The germline gives CDR1 SGHRS, CDR2 YFSETQ. J lost 7 bases, V lost 4 bases, and 7 bases had no gene match. Written as DNA, the CDR3 is TGCGCCAGCAGCCGACCCGGGACAGGGGTTGAAAAACTGTTTTTT. Its protein product is CASSRPGTGVEKLFF.

V gene TRBV7-3 combines with J gene TRBJ2-1; 14 nucleotides match TRBD2. CDR3 length: 16 amino acids. Germline V gene lookup returns CDR1 SGHTA and CDR2 FQGTGA. V was pared by 5 bases and J by 8 bases, with 8 bases of the junction left unmatched. The CDR3 DNA is TGTGCCAGCAGCCCCTGGACTAGCGGGAGGAGCGATGAGCAGTTCTTC. Amino acid sequence: CASSPWTSGRSDEQFF.

V and J are TRBV6-6 and TRBJ1-1; 9 nucleotides match TRBD1. The ends lost 6 bases at V and 5 bases at J; junction bases unmatched: 10. The CDR3 consists of 15 residues. The germline gives CDR1 MNHNY, CDR2 SVGAGI (reference sequence). The CDR3 loop is CASRSPGQGGTEAFF. The DNA for the CDR3 is TGTGCCAGCAGGTCGCCGGGACAGGGAGGAACTGAAGCTTTCTTT.

This clone was seen only a few times. CDR3 region: CASSFGQGQETQYF. CDR3 sequence (DNA): TGTGCCAGCAGTTTTGGACAGGGCCAAGAGACCCAGTACTTC. The chain is built from TRBV2 and TRBJ2-5; 8 bases fit TRBD1. This CDR3 contains 14 residues. J lost 1 base, V lost 5 bases, and 3 bases had no gene match. Germline-derived CDR1 and CDR2 are SNHLY and FYNNEI.

The J gene is TRBJ2-7, the V gene TRBV30; tentative D call: TRBD1 (5 bases). The germline V gene has CDR1 GTSNPN and CDR2 SVGIG (reference sequence). V lost 0 bases, J lost 5 bases, and 14 bases lay in between. The CDR3 has 14 amino acids. The chain's CDR3 is CAWSVGAQGHEQYF. CDR3 DNA sequence: TGTGCCTGGAGTGTAGGCGCGCAGGGTCACGAGCAGTACTTC.

This clone has only a few counts. The chain is built from TRBV5-1 and TRBJ2-3, with D unresolved. V lost 5 bases to trimming and J lost 0 bases, with 16 bases between them. Germline V lookup: CDR1 SGHRS, CDR2 YFSETQ. This CDR3 contains 16 residues. CDR3 region: CASRHGSDTSTDTQYF. DNA for the CDR3: TGCGCCAGCAGACACGGAAGCGATACTAGCACAGATACGCAGTATTTT.

This chain connects TRBV11-2 to TRBJ2-5; TRBD2 agrees at 9 bases. CDR3 length: 15 amino acids. Germline V gene lookup returns CDR1 SGHAT and CDR2 FQNNGV. V lost 5 bases to trimming and J lost 1 base; unmatched junction nucleotides: 5. CDR3 sequence: CASSARLAAQETQYF. DNA for the CDR3: TGTGCCAGCAGCGCCCGACTAGCGGCCCAAGAGACCCAGTACTTC.

This chain links TRBV5-1 with TRBJ2-2; D is possibly TRBD1 (5 bases). Germline lookup yields CDR1 SGHRS and CDR2 YFSETQ. The CDR3 runs to 16 residues. V was trimmed by 0 bases and J by 1 base, leaving 10 bases between them. For the CDR3, the DNA is TGCGCCAGCAGCTTGGGGTCGACAGTGAACACCGGGGAGCTGTTTTTT. Translated: CASSLGSTVNTGELFF.

This clone turned up a few times. The chain links TRBV20-1 to TRBJ2-7; D ambiguous. V was cut by 5 bases and J by 3 bases, with 8 bases left in between. Germline CDR1 reads DFQATT; CDR2 reads SNEGSKA (reference sequence). The CDR3 extends over 11 amino acids. DNA of the CDR3: TGCAGTGCTCTACAGTACTACGAGCAGTACTTC. Protein: CSALQYYEQYF.

This clone has a handful of counts. The rearrangement joins TRBV18 to TRBJ2-1; tentative D call: TRBD2 (6 bases). In germline, CDR1 is KGHSH, CDR2 LQKENI. This CDR3 comprises 16 residues. V was shortened by 2 bases and J by 6 bases, with 17 bases between the two germline ends. This CDR3 reads CASSPFGGQLGNEQFF. DNA of the CDR3: TGTGCCAGCTCACCATTCGGGGGTCAGTTGGGCAATGAGCAGTTCTTC.

This chain connects TRBV5-4 to TRBJ2-7; 8 nucleotides line up with TRBD2. CDR1 and CDR2 (germline): SGHNT, YYREEE (reference sequence). The CDR3 has 15 residues. The junction had 6 bases not matched to a gene; V was cut back by 0 bases and J by 4 bases. The CDR3 spells CASSLAAGVGYEQYF. CDR3 coding DNA: TGTGCCAGCAGCTTGGCAGCGGGAGTTGGATACGAGCAGTACTTC.

J is TRBJ2-7 and V is TRBV7-2; the match to TRBD2 covers 8 bases. The CDR3 consists of 13 residues. CDR1 is SGHTA, CDR2 FQGNSA, per germline. V dropped 3 bases and J dropped 6; count of bases not matched to a gene: 4. CDR3 bases: TGTGCCAGCAGCTTGGGACTAGAGAGCGAGCAGTACTTC. Translating it yields CASSLGLESEQYF.

The chain links TRBV5-4 to TRBJ2-5; 10 nucleotides match TRBD2. With V trimmed by 3 bases and J by 4 bases, 6 bases remained unmatched. The CDR3 length is 15 residues. Germline V lookup: CDR1 SGHNT, CDR2 YYREEE (reference sequence). This CDR3 is CASSSSGRELETQYF. The CDR3 nucleotides read TGTGCCAGCAGCTCTAGCGGGAGAGAACTAGAGACCCAGTACTTC.

The V gene is TRBV2, the J gene TRBJ2-5; weak D call: TRBD2 (5 bases). The V end was cut by 11 bases, the J end by 5 bases, with 12 bases between. The CDR3 is 11 residues long. The germline CDR1 and CDR2 sequences are SNHLY and FYNNEI. The CDR3 loop is CAGGGSETQYF. As DNA, the CDR3 is TGTGCCGGAGGTGGTTCTGAGACCCAGTACTTC. The full variable domain, with the rest looked up from reference TRBV2 and TRBJ2-5, is EPEVTQTPSHQVTQMGQEVILRCVPISNHLYFYWYRQILGQKVEFLVSFYNNEISEKSEIFDDQFSVERPDGSNFTLKIRSTKLEDSAMYFCAGGGSETQYFGPGTRLLVL.

The chain joins TRBV19 to TRBJ2-7; TRBD1 agrees at 8 bases. With V trimmed by 4 bases and J by 0 bases, 5 bases remained unmatched. CDR1 LNHDA and CDR2 SQIVND come from the germline V gene (reference sequence). The CDR3 consists of 15 residues. The DNA for the CDR3 is TGTGCCAGTAGTACAACCGGGACAGGCTCCTACGAGCAGTACTTC. The encoded protein is CASSTTGTGSYEQYF.

As for this clone: One end of the junction does not line up with germline, which may come from a read error. The gene calls are TRBV11-2 and TRBJ1-2; D gene ambiguous. The CDR3 loop spans 12 amino acids. Germline-derived CDR1 and CDR2 are SGHAT and FQNNGV. Here the CDR3 DNA reads TGTGCCAGCAGCCTAGACCTATATGGCTACACCTTC. Translation: CASSLDLYGYTF.

The chain carries TRBV2 and TRBJ2-3, with 8 positions matching TRBD2. After removal of 2 bases from V and 14 bases from J, the junction contained 12 bases not matched to a gene. Germline V CDR1 and CDR2: SNHLY, FYNNEI. This CDR3 is 14 amino acids long. DNA for the CDR3: TGTGCCAGCAGTGAATTACGGGAGGGAGTTGAGCGGTATTTT. Translating it yields CASSELREGVERYF. Based on the CDR3 plus reference TRBV2 and TRBJ2-3, the full variable domain is EPEVTQTPSHQVTQMGQEVILRCVPISNHLYFYWYRQILGQKVEFLVSFYNNEISEKSEIFDDQFSVERPDGSNFTLKIRSTKLEDSAMYFCASSELREGVERYFGPGTRLTVL.